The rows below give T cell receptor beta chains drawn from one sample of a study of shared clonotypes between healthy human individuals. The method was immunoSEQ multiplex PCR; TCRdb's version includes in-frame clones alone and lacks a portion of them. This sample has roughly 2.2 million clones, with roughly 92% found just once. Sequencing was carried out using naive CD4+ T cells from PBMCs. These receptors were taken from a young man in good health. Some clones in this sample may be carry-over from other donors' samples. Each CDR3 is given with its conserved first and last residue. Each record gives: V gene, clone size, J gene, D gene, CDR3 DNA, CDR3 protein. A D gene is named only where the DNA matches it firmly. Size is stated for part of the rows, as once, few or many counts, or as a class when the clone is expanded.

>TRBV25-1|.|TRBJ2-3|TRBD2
TGTGCCAGCAGAGCGGGAGCGAGGGGTACGCAGTATTTT
CASRAGARGTQYF
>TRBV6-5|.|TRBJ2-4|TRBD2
TGTGCCAGCAGTCCCCTAGCGGGAGGGGGGAACATTCAGTACTTC
CASSPLAGGGNIQYF
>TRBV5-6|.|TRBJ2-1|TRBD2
TGTGCCAGCAGCCCCGGAGGCCTAGCGGGAGTTTATGAGCAGTTCTTC
CASSPGGLAGVYEQFF
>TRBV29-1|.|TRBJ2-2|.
TGCAGCGTTGAGCCAGACGCGAACACCGGGGAGCTGTTTTTT
CSVEPDANTGELFF
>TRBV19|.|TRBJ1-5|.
TGTGCCAGTAGTTTAGGGGTGCGCCAGCCCCAGCATTTT
CASSLGVRQPQHF
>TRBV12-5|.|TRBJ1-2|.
TGTGCTAGTGGTCTCACAGGGCAGGGTTCTGGCTACACCTTC
CASGLTGQGSGYTF
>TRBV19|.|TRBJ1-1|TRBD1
TGTGCCAGTAGTAGGCCAGGGGGGACCACTGAAGCTTTCTTT
CASSRPGGTTEAFF
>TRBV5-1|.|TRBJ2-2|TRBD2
TGCGCCAGCAGCACCAGGGGGCTAGCGGGAGGGCCAATCGGGGAGCTGTTTTTT
CASSTRGLAGGPIGELFF
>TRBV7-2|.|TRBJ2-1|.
TGTGCCAGCAGCTTAGTTTCGGTGTACAATGAGCAGTTCTTC
CASSLVSVYNEQFF
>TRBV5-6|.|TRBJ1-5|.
TGTGCCAGCAGCTTGGGAGGACCCAAGAGGGGACGCAATCAGCCCCAGCATTTT
CASSLGGPKRGRNQPQHF
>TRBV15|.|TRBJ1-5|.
TGTGCCACCAGCAGAGATGATCGGTTCCTTCGGCATTTT
CATSRDDRFLRHF
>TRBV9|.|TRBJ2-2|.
TGTGCCAGCAGTAGCGGACAGGCTGGTACCGGGGAGCTGTTTTTT
CASSSGQAGTGELFF
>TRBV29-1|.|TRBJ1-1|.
TGCAGCGTTACTTCCTCCGGGACCGAAATTATTGTCACTGAAGCTTTCTTT
CSVTSSGTEIIVTEAFF
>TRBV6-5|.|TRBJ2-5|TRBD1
TGTGCCAGCAGTTACTGGGACAGCCAAGAGACCCAGTACTTC
CASSYWDSQETQYF
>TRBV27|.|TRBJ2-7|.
TGTGCCAGCAGCCTGACAGGCCCCTACGAGCAGTACTTC
CASSLTGPYEQYF
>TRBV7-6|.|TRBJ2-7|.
TGTGCCAGCAGCTCGCTCCTCGAGCAGTACTTC
CASSSLLEQYF
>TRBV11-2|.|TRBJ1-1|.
TGTGCCAGCAGCCCCCTACAGGGACGGCACACTGAAGCTTTCTTT
CASSPLQGRHTEAFF
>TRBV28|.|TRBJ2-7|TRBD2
TGTGCCAGCAGTTTGGGGGGGTTGTACGAGCAGTACTTC
CASSLGGLYEQYF
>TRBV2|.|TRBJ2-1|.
TGTGCCAGCAGTGAATTTCGGGGGGCCCCCAGTGAGCAGTTCTTC
CASSEFRGAPSEQFF
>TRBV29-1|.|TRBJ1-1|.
TGCAGCATGAGAAACGGGGGGTTCACTGAAGCTTTCTTT
CSMRNGGFTEAFF
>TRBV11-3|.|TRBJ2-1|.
TGTGCCAGCAGCTTAGCCGGGACAAATGAGCAGTTCTTC
CASSLAGTNEQFF
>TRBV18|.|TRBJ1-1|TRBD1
TGTGCCAGCTCACCGAGGGACAGAGCGAACACTGAAGCTTTCTTT
CASSPRDRANTEAFF
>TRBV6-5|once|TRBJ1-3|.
TGTGCCAGCAGTTACCGGGCCTCTGGAAACACCATATATTTT
CASSYRASGNTIYF
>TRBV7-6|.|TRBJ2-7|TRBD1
TGTGCCAGCAGCGCCTCCGACAGGGGATCCTACGAGCAGTACTTC
CASSASDRGSYEQYF
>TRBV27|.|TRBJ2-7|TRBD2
TGTGCCAGCAGTTTAATTGGGGCAGTTGGACTAGCGGGAGCAGAGCAGTACTTC
CASSLIGAVGLAGAEQYF
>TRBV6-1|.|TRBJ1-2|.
TGTGCCAGCATGCGGCCTTCTAACTATGGCTACACCTTC
CASMRPSNYGYTF
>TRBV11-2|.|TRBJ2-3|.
TGTGCCAGCAGCTTGGCAGGCACAGATACGCAGTATTTT
CASSLAGTDTQYF
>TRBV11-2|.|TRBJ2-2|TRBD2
TGTGCCAGCAGCTTGGGGAGACGAACGGGAGGGCGAAACGGGGAGCTGTTTTTT
CASSLGRRTGGRNGELFF
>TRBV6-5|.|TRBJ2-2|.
TGTGCCAGCAGTTACTCGGGGACCGGGGAGCTGTTTTTT
CASSYSGTGELFF
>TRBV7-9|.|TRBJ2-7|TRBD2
TGTGCCAGCAGCCCGGGACTAGCGGGAGGAGCGGATGACGAGCAGTACTTC
CASSPGLAGGADDEQYF
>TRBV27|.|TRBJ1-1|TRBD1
TGTGCCAGCAGTTTGACAGGGCGGGCTGAAGCTTTCTTT
CASSLTGRAEAFF
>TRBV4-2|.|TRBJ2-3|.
TGTGCCAGCAGCCAGGAACCTAATGCAGATACGCAGTATTTT
CASSQEPNADTQYF
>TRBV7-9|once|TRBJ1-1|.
TGTGCCAGCAGCTTAGTTCAGGGAGACACTGAAGCTTTCTTT
CASSLVQGDTEAFF
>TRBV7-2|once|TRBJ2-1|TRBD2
TGTGCCAGCAGCTTAGGGCTAGCGGGGTACAATGAGCAGTTCTTC
CASSLGLAGYNEQFF
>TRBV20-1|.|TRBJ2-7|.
TGCAGTGCTGTTCAGGCGGGCGAGCAGTACTTC
CSAVQAGEQYF
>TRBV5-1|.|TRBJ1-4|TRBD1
TGCGCCAGCAGCCCTCCAGGGGGAGGAGAAAAACTGTTTTTT
CASSPPGGGEKLFF
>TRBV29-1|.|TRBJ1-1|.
TGCAGCGGGGGTCCGGAAGAAGCTTTCTTT
CSGGPEEAFF
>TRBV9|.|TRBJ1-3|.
TGTGCCAGCAGCGCTGGGGGGACGTCCATCTTTGGAAACACCATATATTTT
CASSAGGTSIFGNTIYF
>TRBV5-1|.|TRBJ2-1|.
TGCGCCAGCAGCTTGGACCAGGCGTACAATGAGCAGTTCTTC
CASSLDQAYNEQFF
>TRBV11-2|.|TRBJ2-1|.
TGTGCCAGCAGCCGGGATCGGTTCAATGAGCAGTTCTTC
CASSRDRFNEQFF
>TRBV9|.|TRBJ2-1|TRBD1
TGTGCCAGCCAGGCTGGGCAGGGGGCCTACAATGAGCAGTTCTTC
CASQAGQGAYNEQFF
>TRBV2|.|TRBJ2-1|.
TGTGCCAGCAGCCTCAGGGGAAGGGCAAATGAGCAGTTCTTC
CASSLRGRANEQFF
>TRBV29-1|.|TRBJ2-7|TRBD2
TGCAGCGTTGTACTAGCGGGCTCCTCCTACGAGCAGTACTTC
CSVVLAGSSYEQYF
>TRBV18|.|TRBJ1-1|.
TGTGCCAGCTCACCACCGGGGGCCAGCACTGAAGCTTTCTTT
CASSPPGASTEAFF
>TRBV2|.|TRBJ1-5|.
TGTGCCAGCAGTGAAGGGACATCTAATCAGCCCCAGCATTTT
CASSEGTSNQPQHF
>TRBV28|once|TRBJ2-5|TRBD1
TGTGCCAGCAGTTTACTCGGGACAGTACAAGAGACCCAGTACTTC
CASSLLGTVQETQYF
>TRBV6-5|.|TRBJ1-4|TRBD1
TGTGCCAGCAGTAGCGGAACAGGGGGAGGAGAAAAACTGTTTTTT
CASSSGTGGGEKLFF
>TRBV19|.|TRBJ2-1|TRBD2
TGTGCCAGTAGTATAGCCCGCGGGAGCTCCTACAATGAGCAGTTCTTC
CASSIARGSSYNEQFF